This TCR beta chain was captured in a study of T cell responses to AZD1222 COVID-19 vaccine. Overall study results and limits: All repertoire sampling was performed exclusively after the peak T cell response. With two AZD1222 doses given, Spike-specific TCR breadth and depth both rose. Vaccine-related CD4 TCRs covered spike, predominating at 160-218 and 743-854.

In regard to this clone: The target antigen is unknown.

Profiled with immunoSEQ multiplex PCR; TCRdb holds only in-frame clones, not every one. The sample has under 70,000 clones, around 79% seen once. The input for sequencing was peripheral blood, taken on day 0 of MenACWY control vaccination. The sequence came from an adult in good health.

CDR3 protein: CASSLGTGELFF. The CDR3 region has the DNA TGTGCCAGCAGCTTAGGAACCGGGGAGCTGTTTTTT. The chain has TRBV11-2 and TRBJ2-2; D remains ambiguous. This CDR3 has 12 residues. V was shortened by 1 base and J by 5 bases, with 2 bases between the two germline ends. Germline V CDR1 and CDR2: SGHAT, FQNNGV. The full variable domain, in which reference TRBV11-2 and TRBJ2-2 provide the parts outside the CDR3, is EAGVAQSPRYKIIEKRQSVAFWCNPISGHATLYWYQQILGQGPKLLIQFQNNGVVDDSQLPKDRFSAERLKGVDSTLKIQPAKLEDSAVYLCASSLGTGELFFGEGSRLTVL.